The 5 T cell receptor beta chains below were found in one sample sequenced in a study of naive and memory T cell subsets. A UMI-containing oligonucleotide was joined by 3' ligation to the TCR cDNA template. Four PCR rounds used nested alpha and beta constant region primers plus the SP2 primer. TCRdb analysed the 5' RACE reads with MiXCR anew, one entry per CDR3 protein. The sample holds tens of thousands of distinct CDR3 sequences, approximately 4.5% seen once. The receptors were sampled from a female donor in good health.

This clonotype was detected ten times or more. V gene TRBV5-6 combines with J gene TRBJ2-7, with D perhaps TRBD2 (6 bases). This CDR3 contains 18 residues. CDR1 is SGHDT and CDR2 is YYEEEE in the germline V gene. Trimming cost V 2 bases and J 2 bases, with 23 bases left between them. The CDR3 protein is CASSFSSTLRDWTYEQYF. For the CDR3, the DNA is TGTGCCAGCAGCTTTTCGTCGACTCTCCGGGACTGGACCTACGAGCAGTACTTC.

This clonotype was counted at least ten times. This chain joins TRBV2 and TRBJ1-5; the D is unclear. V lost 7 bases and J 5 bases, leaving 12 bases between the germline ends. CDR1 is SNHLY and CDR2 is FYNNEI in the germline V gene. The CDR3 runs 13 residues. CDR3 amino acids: CASTREWDQPQHF. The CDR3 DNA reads TGTGCCAGCACTCGAGAGTGGGATCAGCCCCAGCATTTT.

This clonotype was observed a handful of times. The chain's CDR3 is CASSDGTRSTGELFF. As DNA, the CDR3 is TGCGCCAGCAGCGACGGGACTAGAAGCACCGGGGAGCTGTTTTTT. The chain is built from TRBV5-1 and TRBJ2-2; 8 bases agree with TRBD2. CDR3 size: 15 residues. Germline trimming cut 4 bases from V and 4 bases from J; bases unmatched to any gene: 6. Germline loops: CDR1 SGHRS, CDR2 YFSETQ.

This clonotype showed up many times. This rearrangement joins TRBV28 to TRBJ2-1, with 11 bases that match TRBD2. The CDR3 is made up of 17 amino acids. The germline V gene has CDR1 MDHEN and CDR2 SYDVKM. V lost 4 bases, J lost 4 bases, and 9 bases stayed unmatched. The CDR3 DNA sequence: TGTGCCAGCAGTTCAGTCCCAGGGACTAGCGGATACAATGAGCAGTTCTTC. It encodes CASSSVPGTSGYNEQFF.

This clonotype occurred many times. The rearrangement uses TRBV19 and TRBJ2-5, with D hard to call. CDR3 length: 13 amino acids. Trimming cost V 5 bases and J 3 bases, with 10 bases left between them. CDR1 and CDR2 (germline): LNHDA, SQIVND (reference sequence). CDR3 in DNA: TGTGCCAGTAGTTATCCGGGTGAAGAGACCCAGTACTTC. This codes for CASSYPGEETQYF.